Below are 20 T cell receptor beta chains sequenced from a single sample in a study of blood T cell repertoires in COVID-19. Profiling relied on immunoSEQ multiplex PCR, and the TCRdb table lists in-frame clones only, not all of them. Of roughly 300,000 clones listed, 81% were seen once; the top ten hold around 2.9%. Sequenced: peripheral blood. The receptors derive from a woman in her fifties or sixties with active or convalescent COVID-19.

The sample holds one count of this clone. The chain combines TRBV11-2 with TRBJ1-6, with TRBD1 matching over 9 bases. Trimming took 3 bases from V and 7 from J; bases not matched to a gene: 7. This CDR3 has 16 residues. Germline values: CDR1 SGHAT, CDR2 FQNNGV. Here the CDR3 DNA reads TGTGCCAGCAGCTTGTTTGCGGGACAGGGCAATTCACCCCTCCACTTT. Its protein is CASSLFAGQGNSPLHF.

The V call is TRBV27, the J call TRBJ2-2; D unresolved. CDR1 MNHEY and CDR2 SMNVEV come from the germline V gene (reference sequence). The CDR3 spans 12 residues. The germline V and J ends were trimmed by 3 bases and 8 bases, with 7 bases remaining between them. The CDR3, as DNA: TGTGCCAGCAGTTTTAACTCGGGGGAGCTGTTTTTT. It specifies CASSFNSGELFF.

The V call is TRBV7-9, the J call TRBJ2-2; D is perhaps TRBD1 (5 bases). This CDR3 spans 17 amino acids. The V gene lost 2 bases and the J gene lost 3 bases, with 16 bases spanning the gap. Germline values: CDR1 SEHNR, CDR2 FQNEAQ (reference sequence). The CDR3 coding sequence is TGTGCCAGCAGCTTACCCTCAGGGATGGCCTACACCGGGGAGCTGTTTTTT. This sequence encodes CASSLPSGMAYTGELFF. The full variable domain, in which reference TRBV7-9 and TRBJ2-2 provide the parts outside the CDR3, is DTGVSQNPRHKITKRGQNVTFRCDPISEHNRLYWYRQTLGQGPEFLTYFQNEAQLEKSRLLSDRFSAERPKGSFSTLEIQRTEQGDSAMYLCASSLPSGMAYTGELFFGEGSRLTVL.

The V gene is TRBV7-2, the J gene TRBJ2-3; a weak D match, TRBD2 (6 bases). The CDR3 consists of 15 residues. The ends were cut back, 3 bases at V and 4 bases at J, with 14 bases in the middle. The germline gives CDR1 SGHTA, CDR2 FQGNSA. The CDR3 coding sequence is TGTGCCAGCAGCTTGGGGGGAACCGATTCAGATACGCAGTATTTT. Translated, it gives CASSLGGTDSDTQYF.

The gene calls are TRBV10-3 and TRBJ1-3; the match to TRBD1 covers 8 bases. Unmatched junction bases numbered 5, after V lost 3 bases and J lost 1 base. Germline V gene sequence: CDR1 ENHRY, CDR2 SYGVKD. The CDR3 covers 16 residues. The CDR3 loop is CAISEGDRGSGNTIYF. DNA of the CDR3: TGTGCCATCAGTGAAGGTGACAGGGGATCTGGAAACACCATATATTTT.

The chain couples TRBV21-1 to TRBJ2-7; the D call of TRBD1 is as the table states it, not checked on the DNA. TRBV21-1 is reported as a pseudogene. The CDR3 sequence is 14 residues long. This CDR3 is CASSTRQGAREQYF. The CDR3 DNA reads TGTGCCAGCAGCACCAGACAGGGGGCGAGGGAGCAGTACTTC.

The chain carries TRBV19 and TRBJ2-1; TRBD2 aligns across 12 bases. Germline V gene lookup returns CDR1 LNHDA and CDR2 SQIVND (reference sequence). This CDR3 is built from 16 residues. J lost 6 bases, V lost 1 base, and 4 bases had no gene match. For the CDR3, the DNA is TGTGCCAGTAGTATAGTACCTAGCGGGGGGGCCAATGAGCAGTTCTTC. Translation: CASSIVPSGGANEQFF.

This CDR3 reads CASSLGLATYEQYF. The CDR3 bases are TGTGCCAGCAGCTTGGGACTAGCGACCTACGAGCAGTACTTC. This rearrangement joins TRBV5-5 to TRBJ2-7, with 8 positions matching TRBD2. This CDR3 region has 14 residues. Germline CDR1 SGHKS, CDR2 YYEKEE (reference sequence). Trimming took 0 bases from V and 2 from J; bases not matched to a gene: 1.

V gene TRBV10-3 combines with J gene TRBJ1-5, with 7 positions matching TRBD1. Per the germline V gene, CDR1 is ENHRY and CDR2 is SYGVKD. Trimming cost V 2 bases and J 1 base; bases outside gene matches: 14. The CDR3 runs to 19 residues. The CDR3 reads CAISEPHDRVGQSNQPQHF. The CDR3 DNA is TGTGCCATCAGTGAGCCACATGACAGGGTAGGTCAGAGCAATCAGCCCCAGCATTTT.

The CDR3 sequence is CASSTLNQPQHF. The DNA of the CDR3 is TGTGCCAGTAGTACCCTCAATCAGCCCCAGCATTTT. The chain uses TRBV19 and TRBJ1-5; D unresolved. Germline loops: CDR1 LNHDA, CDR2 SQIVND (reference sequence). Trimming cost V 4 bases and J 3 bases, with 4 bases left between them. This CDR3 has 12 amino acids.

The J gene is TRBJ1-1, the V gene TRBV4-1, with a tentative D call TRBD1 (6 bases). Germline CDR1 MGHRA, CDR2 YSYEKL. With 4 bases removed from V and 3 bases from J, the gap between germline ends came to 18 bases. This CDR3 is built from 16 residues. The CDR3 DNA sequence: TGCGCCAGCAGCCCCCTCGGACAGCGGCTCGACACTGAAGCTTTCTTT. As protein: CASSPLGQRLDTEAFF.

J is TRBJ1-1 and V is TRBV2; D is perhaps TRBD1 (6 bases). Germline V lookup: CDR1 SNHLY, CDR2 FYNNEI. The ends were cut back, 10 bases at V and 10 bases at J, with 19 bases in the middle. There are 12 residues in the CDR3. The CDR3 here is CATDRPGVVAFF. Written as DNA, the CDR3 is TGTGCCACCGATCGACCAGGGGTCGTAGCTTTCTTT.

The gene calls are TRBV5-1 and TRBJ1-1; D is perhaps TRBD1 (6 bases). CDR1 is SGHRS and CDR2 is YFSETQ in the germline V gene. The CDR3 contains 13 residues. V was cut by 5 bases and J by 1 base, with 9 bases left in between. CDR3: CASSRGQNTEAFF. CDR3 nucleotide sequence: TGCGCCAGCAGTCGGGGACAGAACACTGAAGCTTTCTTT.

The rearrangement joins TRBV7-2 to TRBJ2-1; 12 nucleotides match TRBD2. The germline V gene has CDR1 SGHTA and CDR2 FQGNSA. The CDR3 loop spans 20 amino acids. V dropped 0 bases and J dropped 0; count of bases not matched to a gene: 9. CDR3 DNA sequence: TGTGCCAGCAGCTTAGCGGGGCTAGCGGGGGGGGTTAGCTCCTACAATGAGCAGTTCTTC. This encodes CASSLAGLAGGVSSYNEQFF.

V and J are TRBV4-1 and TRBJ2-3, with unresolved D. The germline V and J ends were trimmed by 1 base and 4 bases, with 9 bases remaining between them. This CDR3 contains 14 residues. Germline CDR1 MGHRA, CDR2 YSYEKL. This CDR3 reads CASSQAAGSDTQYF. CDR3 sequence (DNA): TGCGCCAGCAGCCAAGCCGCCGGGTCAGATACGCAGTATTTT.

The chain has TRBV28 and TRBJ1-1; 7 nucleotides align to TRBD1. Germline V gives CDR1 MDHEN, CDR2 SYDVKM. The CDR3 has 16 amino acids. With V trimmed by 3 bases and J by 0 bases, 7 bases remained unmatched. The CDR3 sequence is CASSLTPTGMNTEAFF. CDR3 sequence (DNA): TGTGCCAGCAGTTTGACCCCGACAGGGATGAACACTGAAGCTTTCTTT. Variable domain in full (rest from reference TRBV28 and TRBJ1-1): DVKVTQSSRYLVKRTGEKVFLECVQDMDHENMFWYRQDPGLGLRLIYFSYDVKMKEKGDIPEGYSVSREKKERFSLILESASTNQTSMYLCASSLTPTGMNTEAFFGQGTRLTVV.

The chain recombines TRBV10-3 with TRBJ1-1; the D is unclear. With 1 base removed from V and 5 bases from J, the gap between germline ends came to 8 bases. CDR1 is ENHRY, CDR2 SYGVKD, per germline. The CDR3 has 13 amino acids. The DNA of the CDR3 is TGTGCCATCAGTGAGTTGGCACCAACTGAAGCTTTCTTT. This translates into CAISELAPTEAFF.

This chain joins TRBV5-4 and TRBJ2-5; 8 nucleotides match TRBD1. Germline loops: CDR1 SGHNT, CDR2 YYREEE (reference sequence). This CDR3 region has 15 residues. The V gene end was trimmed by 4 bases and the J gene end by 1 base; junction bases not matched to a gene: 6. CDR3 in DNA: TGTGCCAGCAGCAGTCAGGGACAGGTCCAAGAGACCCAGTACTTC. Translating it yields CASSSQGQVQETQYF.

The chain has TRBV19 and TRBJ2-6; D is possibly TRBD2 (6 bases). The V end lost 3 bases, the J end lost 2 bases, and 8 bases lay between the germline ends. Germline V gene lookup returns CDR1 LNHDA and CDR2 SQIVND (reference sequence). The CDR3 loop spans 15 amino acids. The CDR3 loop is CASSMSGAGANVLTF. The CDR3 bases are TGTGCCAGTAGTATGTCGGGGGCTGGGGCCAACGTCCTGACTTTC. The entire variable domain, with the rest obtained from reference TRBV19 and TRBJ2-6, is as follows: DGGITQSPKYLFRKEGQNVTLSCEQNLNHDAMYWYRQDPGQGLRLIYYSQIVNDFQKGDIAEGYSVSREKKESFPLTVTSAQKNPTAFYLCASSMSGAGANVLTFGAGSRLTVL.

The CDR3 loop is CASSRWTGSDEQYF. CDR3 DNA: TGTGCCAGCAGCCGTTGGACAGGGTCGGACGAGCAGTACTTC. The chain combines TRBV5-4 with TRBJ2-7; 8 nucleotides match TRBD1. From germline, CDR1 is SGHNT and CDR2 YYREEE (reference sequence). V gave up 4 bases and J gave up 5 bases; unmatched junction bases: 8. The CDR3 extends over 14 amino acids.